This passage covers 11 T cell receptor beta chains from one sample sequenced in a study of blood T cell repertoires in COVID-19. Only in-frame clones appear in the TCRdb table, and some are missing; sequencing was by immunoSEQ multiplex PCR. The sample carries 55,000 to 75,000 clones, more than 60% recorded once. Material for sequencing was peripheral blood. Receptors were obtained from a man aged 60-69 years with acute or convalescent COVID-19.

This chain connects TRBV9 to TRBJ1-2, with 7 bases identical to TRBD1. The CDR3 is 15 amino acids. Germline V gives CDR1 SGDLS, CDR2 YYNGEE. V shed 3 bases, J shed 4 bases, and the junction held 9 bases outside the gene matches. The DNA of the CDR3 is TGTGCCAGCAGCGAACACCGGGACAGAAGCTATGGCTACACCTTC. It specifies CASSEHRDRSYGYTF.

This clone was counted only a few times. V and J are TRBV5-1 and TRBJ1-4; TRBD1 is a possible D gene (5 bases). The CDR3 extends over 15 amino acids. CDR1 and CDR2 (germline): SGHRS, YFSETQ. V was pared by 0 bases and J by 6 bases, with 12 bases between. The CDR3 coding sequence is TGCGCCAGCAGCTTGGAAGGCAGGGCGGATGAAAAACTGTTTTTT. Translated: CASSLEGRADEKLFF.

This clone is a singleton in its sample. This CDR3 is CATSEPGLAGGRGDNEQFF. The DNA of the CDR3 is TGTGCCACCAGTGAGCCCGGACTAGCGGGAGGCCGGGGGGACAATGAGCAGTTCTTC. V gene TRBV24-1 combines with J gene TRBJ2-1, with 14 positions matching TRBD2. Trimming removed 4 bases from V and 5 bases from J; junction bases left unmatched: 12. Germline V CDR1 and CDR2: KGHDR, SFDVKD. This CDR3 is built from 19 residues.

The V call is TRBV27, the J call TRBJ1-1, with 8 positions matching TRBD1. This CDR3 is 15 amino acids long. The V segment lost 2 bases and the J segment 6 bases; nucleotides outside the gene matches: 8. Germline V lookup: CDR1 MNHEY, CDR2 SMNVEV (reference sequence). Written as DNA, the CDR3 is TGTGCCAGCAGTTTACGGACAGGGACCCGCCCTGAAGCTTTCTTT. It translates to CASSLRTGTRPEAFF.

The chain links TRBV5-4 to TRBJ2-1, with 11 positions matching TRBD2. This CDR3 contains 15 residues. Trimming cost V 2 bases and J 2 bases; bases outside gene matches: 0. Per the germline V gene, CDR1 is SGHNT and CDR2 is YYREEE (reference sequence). CDR3 in DNA: TGTGCCAGCAGCTTACTAGCGGGGGCCTACAATGAGCAGTTCTTC. Its protein is CASSLLAGAYNEQFF. Based on the CDR3 plus reference TRBV5-4 and TRBJ2-1, the full variable domain is ETGVTQSPTHLIKTRGQQVTLRCSSQSGHNTVSWYQQALGQGPQFIFQYYREEENGRGNFPPRFSGLQFPNYSSELNVNALELDDSALYLCASSLLAGAYNEQFFGPGTRLTVL.

The chain couples TRBV6-1 to TRBJ2-7; 7 bases fit TRBD2. The CDR3 has 13 residues. The V gene end was trimmed by 2 bases and the J gene end by 4 bases; junction bases not matched to a gene: 2. The germline V gene encodes CDR1 MNHNS and CDR2 SASEGT. CDR3 region: CASSERGDYEQYV. CDR3 in DNA: TGTGCCAGCAGTGAACGGGGGGATTACGAGCAGTACGTC.

The chain carries TRBV11-2 and TRBJ2-1, with D uncertain. The V end was cut by 3 bases, the J end by 6 bases, with 12 bases between. Germline CDR1 is SGHAT and CDR2 is FQNNGV. The CDR3 runs to 14 residues. The DNA of the CDR3 is TGTGCCAGCAGCTTGGCAGGATCGGTCAATGAGCAGTTCTTC. Protein: CASSLAGSVNEQFF.

For the CDR3, the DNA is TGTGCCATCAGTGAGCCAGGACAGGGGCAGTTCTTC. Encoded protein: CAISEPGQGQFF. J is TRBJ2-1 and V is TRBV10-3; TRBD1 matches 8 bases. This CDR3 has 12 amino acids. CDR1 is ENHRY, CDR2 SYGVKD, per germline. V lost 2 bases and J lost 12; bases outside the gene matches: 3.

CDR3 sequence reads: CASDRGSPYNEQFF. The CDR3 DNA follows: TGCGCCAGCGACCGAGGGAGTCCCTACAATGAGCAGTTCTTC. The chain uses TRBV5-1 and TRBJ2-1, with D possibly TRBD2 on 5 matching bases. Germline V gives CDR1 SGHRS, CDR2 YFSETQ. Trimming took 7 bases from V and 2 from J, leaving 13 bases between them. The CDR3 is 14 residues long.

The V gene is TRBV19, the J gene TRBJ2-1; 8 bases align to TRBD1. CDR3 length: 14 residues. J gave up 4 bases and V 7 bases, and 6 bases lay outside the gene matches. Per germline, CDR1 LNHDA and CDR2 SQIVND (reference sequence). The CDR3 region has the DNA TGTGCCAGTAAGGGGGACAGGCTATACAATGAGCAGTTCTTC. It translates to CASKGDRLYNEQFF.

This clone appeared a few times. The chain is built from TRBV11-2 and TRBJ1-4; TRBD1 matches at 8 bases. CDR3 length: 14 amino acids. Unmatched junction bases numbered 2, after V lost 3 bases and J lost 5 bases. From germline, CDR1 is SGHAT and CDR2 FQNNGV. The CDR3 bases are TGTGCCAGCAGCTTCAGGGGGCAGAATGAAAAACTGTTTTTT. Its protein is CASSFRGQNEKLFF.